The 5 T cell receptor beta chains below all came from one sample that was sequenced in a study of radiotherapy plus CTLA-4 blockade in lung cancer. TCRdb keeps only in-frame clones here, not all; method: immunoSEQ multiplex PCR. The repertoire consists of tens of thousands of clones, with 78% occurring once and the leading ten covering around 4%. The specimen comprised peripheral blood, sampled from a patient treated with radiotherapy plus ipilimumab. The receptors were gathered from a human donor with non-small cell lung cancer who had a partial response to radiotherapy plus ipilimumab. Some clones in this sample may be carry-over from other donors' samples.

The rearrangement joins TRBV5-1 to TRBJ2-7; 10 positions match TRBD1. This CDR3 region has 16 residues. J gave up 1 base and V 4 bases, and 8 bases lay outside the gene matches. The germline V gene encodes CDR1 SGHRS and CDR2 YFSETQ. In DNA, the CDR3 is TGCGCCAGCAGCCCGCCCGGGACAGGGGCGTCCTACGAGCAGTACTTC. This translates into CASSPPGTGASYEQYF.

The V and J genes are TRBV15 and TRBJ1-3; D might be TRBD1 (6 bases). V dropped 2 bases and J dropped 4 bases, with 12 bases sitting between them. Germline loops: CDR1 LNHNV, CDR2 YYDKDF (reference sequence). The CDR3 loop spans 15 amino acids. The CDR3 reads CATSRNRVQGNTIYF. DNA of the CDR3: TGTGCCACCAGCAGAAACAGGGTGCAAGGAAACACCATATATTTT.

V gene TRBV2 combines with J gene TRBJ1-1; 12 positions match TRBD1. The ends lost 1 base at V and 11 bases at J; junction bases unmatched: 8. The length of the CDR3 is 15 residues. The V gene's germline CDR1 is SNHLY and CDR2 FYNNEI. CDR3 bases: TGTGCCAGCAGTGAAGAGACCGGGACAGGGGGCGAGGCTTTCTTT. Translated: CASSEETGTGGEAFF.

This chain uses TRBV12-5 with TRBJ2-1, with D unclear. The CDR3 length is 12 residues. V lost 4 bases, J lost 6 bases, and 7 bases lay in between. Germline V CDR1 and CDR2: LGHNT, FRNRAP. CDR3 sequence reads: CASGSRSNEQFF. The CDR3 region has the DNA TGTGCTAGTGGTTCTAGGTCCAATGAGCAGTTCTTC.

This clone came up once. The J gene is TRBJ2-4, the V gene TRBV19; 9 positions match TRBD2. V trimming: 5 bases; J trimming: 1 base; junction bases outside the gene matches: 12. The V gene's germline CDR1 is LNHDA and CDR2 SQIVND (reference sequence). This CDR3 spans 18 amino acids. The chain's CDR3 is CASSSGTSRGGAKNIQYF. In DNA form, the CDR3 reads TGTGCCAGTAGTTCCGGGACTAGCAGGGGGGGGGCCAAAAACATTCAGTACTTC.